The entry below gives a single T cell receptor beta chain sequence along with its context. The data belong to a study of cytomegalovirus exposure and HLA in healthy donors. Primers: 60 Vbeta forward and 13 Jbeta reverse. Here immunoSEQ multiplex PCR was the method, and the copy in TCRdb shows in-frame clones only, minus some. Found here are 60,000 to 70,000 clones, around 78% of them singletons; the top ten hold about 6%. V lost 4 bases, J lost 8 bases, and 9 bases stayed unmatched. Germline V CDR1 and CDR2: MDHEN, SYDVKM. This CDR3 is built from 15 residues. The source is a man aged 45-65 years in good health and CMV-seronegative. The genes are TRBV28 and TRBJ2-1; 9 bases match TRBD2. Input material: PBMCs. The CDR3 coding sequence is TGTGCCAGCAGTTCGGCGGGAGGGCCTGTGGATGAGCAGTTCTTC. Translated: CASSSAGGPVDEQFF.